The present T cell receptor beta chain was sequenced within a study of OX40 agonist ivuxolimab in advanced cancers. As for the study in general: 30% to 40% of patients had received prior checkpoint inhibitor therapy. Partial responses were achieved by three patients, one with hepatocellular carcinoma and two with cutaneous melanoma.

The table came from immunoSEQ multiplex PCR; TCRdb's copy has only in-frame clones and leaves some out. The data show around 82,000 clones, less than 90% seen once. At baseline, cycle 4 day 1, and cycle 7 day 1, blood was sampled. CDR1 and CDR2 (germline): MNHEY, SMNVEV (reference sequence). This CDR3 comprises 14 residues. J was trimmed by 2 bases and V by 3 bases; bases with no gene match: 2. This sequence was found in an adult with an advanced solid tumor such as melanoma, head and neck, liver or kidney cancer. The V and J genes are TRBV27 and TRBJ2-3; 7 bases fit TRBD2. The specimen was CD4+ or CD8+ T cells sorted from blood, collected in a trial of the OX40 agonist ivuxolimab. The CDR3 reads CASSLERDTDTQYF. The DNA of the CDR3 is TGTGCCAGCAGTTTGGAGCGGGACACAGATACGCAGTATTTT.